These 26 T cell receptor beta chains originate from one sample sequenced in a study of blood T cell dynamics during melanoma immunotherapy. The time point here: week 3, after first cycle of checkpoint inhibitor. Some clones are missing from TCRdb's copy, which holds only in-frame ones; the method was immunoSEQ multiplex PCR. Of around 15,000 clones listed, 92% are singletons. The material sequenced was blood, taken from a patient treated with checkpoint blockade. These receptors were collected from a human donor with melanoma.

The V and J genes are TRBV28 and TRBJ1-5; D may be TRBD1 (6 bases). Germline V lookup: CDR1 MDHEN, CDR2 SYDVKM. The CDR3 length is 16 residues. V gave up 5 bases and J gave up 6 bases, with 20 bases separating them. The CDR3 sequence is CASSPTGTWVGQPQHF. DNA for the CDR3: TGTGCCAGCAGTCCCACAGGGACGTGGGTAGGTCAGCCCCAGCATTTT.

This chain connects TRBV5-1 to TRBJ2-1; no clear D gene. Trimming removed 2 bases from V and 7 bases from J, with 16 bases in between. The length of the CDR3 is 15 residues. CDR1 SGHRS and CDR2 YFSETQ come from the germline V gene. The CDR3 protein is CASSFVTVLINEQFF. In DNA, the CDR3 is TGCGCCAGCAGCTTTGTAACAGTCCTAATTAATGAGCAGTTCTTC.

The chain couples TRBV6-1 to TRBJ2-7; 8 bases fit TRBD1. The CDR3 loop spans 14 amino acids. From germline, CDR1 is MNHNS and CDR2 SASEGT. V trimming: 8 bases; J trimming: 4 bases; junction bases outside the gene matches: 10. CDR3 bases: TGTGCCAGCCGAGGGAGGACAGGGTGGTACGAGCAGTACTTC. Encoded protein: CASRGRTGWYEQYF.

The V call is TRBV19, the J call TRBJ2-1; perhaps TRBD2 as D (5 bases). The V end was cut by 6 bases, the J end by 10 bases, with 19 bases between. Germline V gives CDR1 LNHDA, CDR2 SQIVND (reference sequence). The CDR3 is 14 amino acids. The CDR3 DNA reads as TGTGCCAGTAGCGCTAGCTCTCAATCCGGGGAGCAGTTCTTC. This encodes CASSASSQSGEQFF.

In this sample, this clone turned up once. This specimen includes other DNA sequences encoding the same CDR3. The gene calls are TRBV2 and TRBJ2-7, with a weak D call TRBD2 (6 bases). The CDR3 consists of 13 residues. V lost 11 bases and J 3 bases, leaving 17 bases between the germline ends. Germline CDR1 and CDR2: SNHLY and FYNNEI. The CDR3 coding sequence is TGTGCCGGAAATAGCGGAGGGGACTACGAGCAGTACTTC. It specifies CAGNSGGDYEQYF. The full variable domain, in which reference TRBV2 and TRBJ2-7 provide the parts outside the CDR3, is EPEVTQTPSHQVTQMGQEVILRCVPISNHLYFYWYRQILGQKVEFLVSFYNNEISEKSEIFDDQFSVERPDGSNFTLKIRSTKLEDSAMYFCAGNSGGDYEQYFGPGTRLTVT.

The chain carries TRBV5-1 and TRBJ2-3; D not resolved. Germline V gene data show CDR1 as SGHRS and CDR2 as YFSETQ. V was pared by 4 bases and J by 5 bases, with 8 bases between. The CDR3 has 12 amino acids. The CDR3 reads CASSPVEDTQYF. For the CDR3, the DNA is TGCGCCAGCAGCCCAGTAGAAGATACGCAGTATTTT.

V is TRBV5-1 and J is TRBJ2-2; no definite D call. Germline CDR1 is SGHRS and CDR2 is YFSETQ. CDR3 length equals 16 residues. Trimming stripped 4 bases from V and 2 bases from J, with 15 bases between. The CDR3 DNA reads TGCGCCAGCAGCACTATCCAGAAAGCTAACACCGGGGAGCTGTTTTTT. Translated: CASSTIQKANTGELFF. Full variable domain (missing parts from reference TRBV5-1 and TRBJ2-2): KAGVTQTPRYLIKTRGQQVTLSCSPISGHRSVSWYQQTPGQGLQFLFEYFSETQRNKGNFPGRFSGRQFSNSRSEMNVSTLELGDSALYLCASSTIQKANTGELFFGEGSRLTVL.

The chain employs TRBV7-2 and TRBJ2-3; no reliable D call. V lost 5 bases and J 3 bases, leaving 9 bases between the germline ends. This CDR3 comprises 13 residues. Germline loops: CDR1 SGHTA, CDR2 FQGNSA. CDR3 loop: CASSAMRTDTQYF. CDR3 DNA sequence: TGTGCCAGCAGCGCAATGAGGACAGATACGCAGTATTTT.

This chain joins TRBV5-6 and TRBJ2-1; perhaps TRBD2 as D (6 bases). The germline V and J ends were trimmed by 7 bases and 2 bases, with 13 bases remaining between them. The germline CDR1 and CDR2 sequences are SGHDT and YYEEEE. The CDR3 has 14 residues. The CDR3 bases are TGTGCCAGCCAATTCACTAGCCCCTACAATGAGCAGTTCTTC. It is translated as CASQFTSPYNEQFF.

The rearrangement links TRBV7-8 to TRBJ1-2; D not certain. CDR1 and CDR2 (germline): SGHVS, FQNEAQ. The CDR3 totals 12 residues. V lost 5 bases to trimming and J lost 8 bases, with 12 bases between them. CDR3 in amino acids: CASSRWTAGYTF. The CDR3 region has the DNA TGTGCCAGCAGCCGCTGGACCGCGGGCTACACCTTC.

This chain links TRBV11-3 with TRBJ2-7; TRBD2 matches at 7 bases. The CDR3 sequence is 18 residues long. Germline trimming cut 5 bases from V and 1 base from J; bases unmatched to any gene: 17. Germline V gene sequence: CDR1 SGHNT, CDR2 YENEEA. CDR3 DNA: TGTGCCAGCAGCCGAGGTTTTTCGGGGACTATCTCGTCCTACGAGCAGTACTTC. It translates to CASSRGFSGTISSYEQYF. The variable domain in full, completed from reference TRBV11-3 and TRBJ2-7, reads EAGVVQSPRYKIIEKKQPVAFWCNPISGHNTLYWYLQNLGQGPELLIRYENEEAVDDSQLPKDRFSAERLKGVDSTLKIQPAELGDSAVYLCASSRGFSGTISSYEQYFGPGTRLTVT.

The chain joins TRBV5-1 to TRBJ2-5; D is perhaps TRBD1 (6 bases). The V end lost 5 bases, the J end lost 2 bases, and 13 bases lay between the germline ends. CDR1 is SGHRS and CDR2 is YFSETQ in the germline V gene. The length of the CDR3 is 14 residues. The chain's CDR3 is CASRPGTTQETQYF. CDR3 in DNA: TGCGCCAGCAGGCCTGGGACAACTCAAGAGACCCAGTACTTC.

The CDR3 bases are TGTGCCAGTAGTATGAGTAGGAGAATCAGCATTCAGTACTTC. Residues: CASSMSRRISIQYF. This chain joins TRBV19 and TRBJ2-4; D call uncertain. Trimming pared 3 bases from V and 9 bases from J, leaving 15 bases between. Germline values: CDR1 LNHDA, CDR2 SQIVND (reference sequence). The CDR3 has 14 residues. The variable domain in full, completed from reference TRBV19 and TRBJ2-4, reads DGGITQSPKYLFRKEGQNVTLSCEQNLNHDAMYWYRQDPGQGLRLIYYSQIVNDFQKGDIAEGYSVSREKKESFPLTVTSAQKNPTAFYLCASSMSRRISIQYFGAGTRLSVL.

The V call is TRBV7-2, the J call TRBJ2-7, with TRBD2 matching over 7 bases. CDR1 and CDR2 from the germline V gene are SGHTA and FQGNSA. The CDR3 loop spans 15 amino acids. V lost 1 base and J lost 2; bases outside the gene matches: 5. CDR3 sequence (DNA): TGTGCCAGCAGCTTAGTCCCGGGGGGTACCTACGAGCAGTACTTC. The encoded protein is CASSLVPGGTYEQYF.

The chain joins TRBV9 to TRBJ2-7; 11 bases are shared with TRBD1. V lost 5 bases, J lost 6 bases, and 7 bases stayed unmatched. From germline, CDR1 is SGDLS and CDR2 YYNGEE. The CDR3 totals 14 residues. The CDR3 here is CASSKTGQGVEQYF. CDR3 sequence (DNA): TGTGCCAGCAGTAAAACGGGACAGGGGGTCGAGCAGTACTTC.

The V and J genes are TRBV7-3 and TRBJ1-1; the match to TRBD1 covers 10 bases. Germline CDR1 and CDR2: SGHTA and FQGTGA. This CDR3 region has 14 residues. Trimming took 0 bases from V and 11 from J; bases not matched to a gene: 6. The CDR3 sequence: CASSLTGTGELAFF. CDR3 bases: TGTGCCAGCAGCTTAACGGGGACAGGGGAATTGGCTTTCTTT.

The count of this clone is one. The chain employs TRBV28 and TRBJ2-7; no clear D gene. The CDR3 length is 15 residues. Germline V lookup: CDR1 MDHEN, CDR2 SYDVKM. V gave up 3 bases and J gave up 0 bases, with 12 bases separating them. This chain's CDR3 is CASSFNLDGSYEQYF. The CDR3 DNA is TGTGCCAGCAGTTTTAATTTGGACGGCTCCTACGAGCAGTACTTC.

J is TRBJ1-4 and V is TRBV6-6; the D is unclear. The CDR3 has 13 residues. V gave up 0 bases and J gave up 8 bases, with 7 bases separating them. Germline CDR1 MNHNY, CDR2 SVGAGI (reference sequence). The CDR3 loop reads CASSYSSREKLFF. CDR3 sequence (DNA): TGTGCCAGCAGTTACTCTAGTCGGGAAAAACTGTTTTTT.

The rearrangement links TRBV2 to TRBJ2-7, with D possibly being TRBD1 (5 bases). Germline CDR1 SNHLY, CDR2 FYNNEI. This CDR3 has 13 amino acids. Trimming took off 5 bases at V and 2 bases at J, with 10 bases between the two ends. The CDR3 sequence is CASSKTATYEQYF. The CDR3 DNA reads as TGTGCCAGCAGTAAGACAGCCACCTACGAGCAGTACTTC.

The chain uses TRBV19 and TRBJ1-2; maybe TRBD1 (5 bases). Per the germline V gene, CDR1 is LNHDA and CDR2 is SQIVND (reference sequence). V gave up 3 bases and J gave up 5 bases, with 13 bases separating them. The CDR3 is 14 residues long. The CDR3 nucleotides read TGTGCCAGTAGTATCGGCAGGGAAGGTTATGGCTACACCTTC. Residues: CASSIGREGYGYTF.

The table lists this clone with a count of one. The chain combines TRBV9 with TRBJ2-2, with 7 bases aligning to TRBD2. The CDR3 runs 17 residues. The germline V gene encodes CDR1 SGDLS and CDR2 YYNGEE. The V and J ends lost 0 bases and 6 bases, in that order; junction bases with no gene match: 11. The DNA for the CDR3 is TGTGCCAGCAGCGTAGCCCCTGGACTAGAGTCCCCCGGGGAGCTGTTTTTT. Its protein is CASSVAPGLESPGELFF.

V is TRBV19 and J is TRBJ1-4, with 10 bases lining up with TRBD1. The CDR3 is 16 amino acids. CDR1 and CDR2 from the germline V gene are LNHDA and SQIVND (reference sequence). V shed 5 bases, J shed 8 bases, and the junction held 11 bases outside the gene matches. CDR3 sequence: CASSPQRDRGGEKLFF. As DNA, the CDR3 is TGTGCCAGTAGTCCACAACGGGACAGGGGTGGAGAAAAACTGTTTTTT.

This clone was detected once. The chain employs TRBV9 and TRBJ2-1; 14 bases match TRBD2. CDR1 SGDLS and CDR2 YYNGEE come from the germline V gene. The CDR3 has 15 residues. Trimming took 2 bases from V and 6 from J; bases not matched to a gene: 1. In nucleotides, the CDR3 is TGTGCCAGCAGCGTCGGGACTAGCGGGGGCAATGAGCAGTTCTTC. Translated: CASSVGTSGGNEQFF.

The rearrangement links TRBV5-4 to TRBJ1-3; possible D gene TRBD1, 6 bases. The CDR3 sequence is 16 residues long. The V gene's germline CDR1 is SGHNT and CDR2 YYREEE (reference sequence). V was shortened by 0 bases and J by 2 bases, with 12 bases between the two germline ends. CDR3 nucleotides: TGTGCCAGCAGCTTGGTCGGAGGGGGAACTGGAAACACCATATATTTT. It codes for CASSLVGGGTGNTIYF.

The V call is TRBV28, the J call TRBJ2-3, with D possibly called TRBD1 or TRBD2 (6 bases each). The germline gives CDR1 MDHEN, CDR2 SYDVKM. The CDR3 runs 17 residues. V was clipped by 6 bases and J by 6 bases, with 25 bases between them. CDR3 residues: CASSPMGARGSGDTQYF. The CDR3 coding sequence is TGTGCCAGCAGCCCAATGGGGGCCAGGGGAAGCGGGGATACGCAGTATTTT.

This chain links TRBV25-1 with TRBJ2-7; D is uncertain. V was shortened by 3 bases and J by 1 base, with 7 bases between the two germline ends. Looked up from germline, CDR1 is MGHDK and CDR2 is SYGVNS. The CDR3 length is 13 residues. Here the CDR3 reads CASSEFSSYEQYF. The CDR3 nucleotides read TGTGCCAGCAGTGAGTTCAGTTCCTACGAGCAGTACTTC.